This T cell receptor beta chain was retrieved from a study of blood T cell repertoires in COVID-19. About the research overall: Sample material is recorded as cDNA or gDNA derived from T cells, B-cell-depleted T cells, or PBMCs.

This CDR3 contains 13 residues. The germline gives CDR1 GTSNPN, CDR2 SVGIG (reference sequence). V gave up 2 bases and J gave up 4 bases, with 12 bases separating them. Profiling relied on immunoSEQ multiplex PCR, and the TCRdb table lists in-frame clones only, not all of them. In the table there are about 150,000 clones, 82% of which are singletons. J is TRBJ2-7 and V is TRBV30, with a possible D match to TRBD2 (6 bases). Sequencing used peripheral blood. The clonotype was recovered from a human donor with acute or convalescent COVID-19. The donor label of this sample is uncertain. This CDR3 reads CAWSRNRGYEQYF. Here the CDR3 DNA reads TGTGCCTGGAGTCGAAATCGGGGGTACGAGCAGTACTTC.